Only one count was recorded for the clone carrying this TCR beta chain. V lost 3 bases and J lost 4, with 5 bases in between. Germline V gives CDR1 SGDLS, CDR2 YYNGEE. This CDR3 comprises 12 residues. Recruited during active infection, patients (from Seattle) were subsequently followed longitudinally. In the source study's methods: Amplification of reference gene primers provided the estimated nucleated cell counts. Assay used: immunoSEQ multiplex PCR; TCRdb lists only in-frame clones, some missing. V, J and clone size are taken as reported in that table, and D and trimming were inferred from the DNA itself. The profile shows about 170,000 clones, 84% of them singletons. This entry is derived from a study of blood T cell repertoires in COVID-19. Study-level information: T cells, B-cell-depleted T cells, or PBMCs provided the cDNA or gDNA that served as material.

Sequenced material: peripheral blood. The TCR comes from a woman of 80 years or more with COVID-19, enrolled during active disease. The V and J genes are TRBV9 and TRBJ2-1; the D is unclear. DNA for the CDR3: TGTGCCAGCAGCGCCAAATACAATGAGCAGTTCTTC. Protein sequence: CASSAKYNEQFF.